This T cell receptor beta chain was identified during a study of T cell repertoires in cytomegalovirus infection. In the study overall: An indication of both CMV infection and matching HLA type came from public TCR beta signatures.

The CDR3 loop spans 17 amino acids. V lost 2 bases to trimming and J lost 2 bases, with 16 bases between them. CDR1 is SGHTA and CDR2 is FQGTGA in the germline V gene. Points on this clonotype: Its matching antigen is unknown.

Whole-study results and caveats: Frequencies of public TCR beta families were cumulated, and this identified carriers of CMV plus the relevant HLA. HLA-C-restricted CMV clonotypes gave the most frequent clonotype in two of eight donors.

A single record per CDR3 protein comes from TCRdb applying MiXCR to the reads. The sample consists of approximately 910,000 distinct CDR3 sequences, about 33% of them appearing once. J is TRBJ2-1 and V is TRBV7-3; maybe TRBD2 (5 bases). Sequenced material: cultured CD8+ T cells from PBMCs, taken from culture after CMV antigen stimulation. This TCR came from a human donor in good health (CMV status not recorded). Some clones in this sample may be carry-over from other donors' samples. For the CDR3, the DNA is TGTGCCAGCAGCTTAGACCCCCTAGAGGGAGCCTACAATGAGCAGTTCTTC. It specifies CASSLDPLEGAYNEQFF.